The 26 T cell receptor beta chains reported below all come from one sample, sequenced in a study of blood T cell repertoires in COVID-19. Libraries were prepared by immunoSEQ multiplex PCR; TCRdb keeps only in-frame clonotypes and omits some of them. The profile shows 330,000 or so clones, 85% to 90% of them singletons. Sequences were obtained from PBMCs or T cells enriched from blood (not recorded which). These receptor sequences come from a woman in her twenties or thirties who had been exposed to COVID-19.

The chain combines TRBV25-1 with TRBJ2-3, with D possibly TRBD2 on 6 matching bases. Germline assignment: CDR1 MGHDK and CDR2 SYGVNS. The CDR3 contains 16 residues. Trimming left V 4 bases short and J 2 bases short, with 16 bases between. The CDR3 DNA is TGTGCCAGCAGTGTATCGGCTAGCGAGCTCACAGATACGCAGTATTTT. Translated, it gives CASSVSASELTDTQYF.

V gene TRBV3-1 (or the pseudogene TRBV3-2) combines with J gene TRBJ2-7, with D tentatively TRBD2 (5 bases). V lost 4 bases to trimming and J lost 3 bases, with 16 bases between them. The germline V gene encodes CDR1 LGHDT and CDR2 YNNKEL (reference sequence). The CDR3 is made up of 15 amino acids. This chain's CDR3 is CASSPGRERVYEQYF. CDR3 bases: TGTGCCAGCAGCCCCGGCCGGGAAAGGGTCTACGAGCAGTACTTC.

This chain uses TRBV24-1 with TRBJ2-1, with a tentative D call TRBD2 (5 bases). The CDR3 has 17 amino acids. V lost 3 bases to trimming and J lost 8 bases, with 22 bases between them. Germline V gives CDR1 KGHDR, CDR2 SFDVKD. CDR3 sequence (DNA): TGTGCCACCAGTGATCCCAGAGGGAACTTAGCCCGGCATGAGCAGTTCTTC. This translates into CATSDPRGNLARHEQFF.

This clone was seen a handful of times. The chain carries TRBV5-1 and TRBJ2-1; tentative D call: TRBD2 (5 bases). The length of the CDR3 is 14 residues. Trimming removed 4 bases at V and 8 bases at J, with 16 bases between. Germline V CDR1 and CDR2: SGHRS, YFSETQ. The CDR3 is CASSPDASNYEQFF. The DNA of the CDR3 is TGCGCCAGCAGCCCGGATGCTAGCAACTATGAGCAGTTCTTC.

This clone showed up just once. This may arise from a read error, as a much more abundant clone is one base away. The CDR3 DNA is TGTGCCAGCAGCCAAGGGGCCTATCAGCCCCAGCATTTT. Its protein product is CASSQGAYQPQHF. J is TRBJ1-5 and V is TRBV3-1 (or the pseudogene TRBV3-2); D uncertain. There are 13 residues in the CDR3. Trimming removed 1 base at V and 5 bases at J, with 6 bases between. Germline values: CDR1 LGHDT, CDR2 YNNKEL (reference sequence).

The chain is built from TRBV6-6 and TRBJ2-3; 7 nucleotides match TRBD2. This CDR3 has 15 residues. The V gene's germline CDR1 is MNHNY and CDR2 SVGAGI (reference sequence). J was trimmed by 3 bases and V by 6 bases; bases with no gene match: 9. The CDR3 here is CASSPGGRATDTQYF. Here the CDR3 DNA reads TGTGCCAGCAGCCCCGGGGGGAGAGCGACAGATACGCAGTATTTT.

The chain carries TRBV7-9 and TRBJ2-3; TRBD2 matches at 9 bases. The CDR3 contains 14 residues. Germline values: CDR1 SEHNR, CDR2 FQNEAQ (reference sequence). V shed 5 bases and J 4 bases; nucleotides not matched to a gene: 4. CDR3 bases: TGTGCCAGCAGCACCAGCGGGAGGTCAGATACGCAGTATTTT. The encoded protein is CASSTSGRSDTQYF. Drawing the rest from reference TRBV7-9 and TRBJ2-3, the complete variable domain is DTGVSQNPRHKITKRGQNVTFRCDPISEHNRLYWYRQTLGQGPEFLTYFQNEAQLEKSRLLSDRFSAERPKGSFSTLEIQRTEQGDSAMYLCASSTSGRSDTQYFGPGTRLTVL.

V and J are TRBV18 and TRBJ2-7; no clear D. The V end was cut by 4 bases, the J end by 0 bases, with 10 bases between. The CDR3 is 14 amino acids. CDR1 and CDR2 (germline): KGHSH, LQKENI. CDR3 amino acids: CASSRGPDSYEQYF. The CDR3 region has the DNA TGTGCCAGCTCACGTGGGCCCGACTCCTACGAGCAGTACTTC. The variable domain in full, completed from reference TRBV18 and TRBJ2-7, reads NAGVMQNPRHLVRRRGQEARLRCSPMKGHSHVYWYRQLPEEGLKFMVYLQKENIIDESGMPKERFSAEFPKEGPSILRIQQVVRGDSAAYFCASSRGPDSYEQYFGPGTRLTVT.

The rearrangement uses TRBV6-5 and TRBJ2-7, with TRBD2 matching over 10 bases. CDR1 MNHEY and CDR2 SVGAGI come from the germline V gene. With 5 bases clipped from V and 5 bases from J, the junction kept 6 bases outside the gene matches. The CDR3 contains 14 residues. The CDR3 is CASSRPSGSHEQYF. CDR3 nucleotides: TGTGCCAGCAGTCGTCCTAGCGGGAGCCACGAGCAGTACTTC.

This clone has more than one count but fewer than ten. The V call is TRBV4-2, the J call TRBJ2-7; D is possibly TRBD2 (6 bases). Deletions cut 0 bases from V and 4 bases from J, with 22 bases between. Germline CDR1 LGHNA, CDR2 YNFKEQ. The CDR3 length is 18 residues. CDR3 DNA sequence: TGTGCCAGCAGCCAAGATGGCGGGACCCCACTTGGAATATACGAGCAGTACTTC. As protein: CASSQDGGTPLGIYEQYF.

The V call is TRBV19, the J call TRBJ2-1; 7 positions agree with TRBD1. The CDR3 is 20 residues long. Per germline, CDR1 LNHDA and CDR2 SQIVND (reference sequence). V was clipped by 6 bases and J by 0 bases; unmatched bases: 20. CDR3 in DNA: TGTGCCAGTAGGCACACCCCGACAGGGCCGCAGTTGAGCTCCTACAATGAGCAGTTCTTC. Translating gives CASRHTPTGPQLSSYNEQFF.

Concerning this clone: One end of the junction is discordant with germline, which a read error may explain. In nucleotides, the CDR3 is TGTGCTAGCAGCTTATTGGCTAGCGGGAATGATTACAATGAGCAGTTCTTC. Protein product: CASSLLASGNDYNEQFF. The chain employs TRBV7-7 and TRBJ2-1; 9 bases map to TRBD2. This CDR3 comprises 17 residues. Germline loops: CDR1 SSHAT, CDR2 FNYEAQ (reference sequence).

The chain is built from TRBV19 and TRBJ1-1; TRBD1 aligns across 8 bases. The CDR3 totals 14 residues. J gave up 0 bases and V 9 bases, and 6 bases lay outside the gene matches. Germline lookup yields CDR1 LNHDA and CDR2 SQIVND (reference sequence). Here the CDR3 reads CASLRDRLNTEAFF. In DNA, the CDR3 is TGTGCCAGCCTTCGGGACAGGTTGAACACTGAAGCTTTCTTT.

The chain's CDR3 is CSAEGQGYEQYF. In DNA, the CDR3 is TGCAGCGCTGAGGGACAGGGTTACGAGCAGTACTTC. The chain recombines TRBV29-1 with TRBJ2-7, with 9 bases aligning to TRBD1. Germline V lookup: CDR1 SQVTM, CDR2 ANQGSEA. This CDR3 has 12 amino acids. The junction had 5 bases not matched to a gene; V was cut back by 7 bases and J by 4 bases.

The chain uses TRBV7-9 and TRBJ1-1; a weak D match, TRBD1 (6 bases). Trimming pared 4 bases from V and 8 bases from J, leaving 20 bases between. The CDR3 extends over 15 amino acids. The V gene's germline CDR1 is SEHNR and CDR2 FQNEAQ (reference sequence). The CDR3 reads CASSSRDTTLGEAFF. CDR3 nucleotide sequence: TGTGCCAGCAGCTCCCGGGACACCACCCTCGGGGAAGCTTTCTTT.

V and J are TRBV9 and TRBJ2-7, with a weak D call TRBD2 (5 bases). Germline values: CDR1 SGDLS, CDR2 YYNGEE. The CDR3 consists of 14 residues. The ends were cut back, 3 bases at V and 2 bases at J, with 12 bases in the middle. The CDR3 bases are TGTGCCAGCAGCGCAGAGGGTTGGCCCTACGAGCAGTACTTC. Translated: CASSAEGWPYEQYF.

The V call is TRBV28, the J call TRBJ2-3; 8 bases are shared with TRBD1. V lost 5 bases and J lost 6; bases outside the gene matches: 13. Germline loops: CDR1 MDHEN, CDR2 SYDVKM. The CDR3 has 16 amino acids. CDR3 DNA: TGTGCCAGCAGTGACAGACAGGGGACGCTGATGGATACGCAGTATTTT. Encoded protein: CASSDRQGTLMDTQYF.

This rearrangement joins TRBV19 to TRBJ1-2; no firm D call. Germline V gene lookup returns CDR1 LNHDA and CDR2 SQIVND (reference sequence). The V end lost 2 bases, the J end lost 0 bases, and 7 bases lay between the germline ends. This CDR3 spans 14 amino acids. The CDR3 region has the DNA TGTGCCAGTAGTATAATCTCGGCTAACTATGGCTACACCTTC. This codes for CASSIISANYGYTF.

CDR3 loop: CASSLEGDEQYF. The CDR3 region has the DNA TGCGCCAGCAGCTTGGAGGGGGACGAGCAGTACTTC. The chain links TRBV5-1 to TRBJ2-7, with a tentative D call TRBD1 (6 bases). Germline loops: CDR1 SGHRS, CDR2 YFSETQ. The CDR3 spans 12 residues. V gave up 0 bases and J gave up 5 bases, with 6 bases separating them.

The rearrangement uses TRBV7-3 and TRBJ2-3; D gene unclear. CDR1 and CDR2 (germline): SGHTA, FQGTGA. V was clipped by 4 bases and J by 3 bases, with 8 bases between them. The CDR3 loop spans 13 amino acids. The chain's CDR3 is CASSSSVTDTQYF. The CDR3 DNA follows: TGTGCCAGCAGCTCCAGCGTTACAGATACGCAGTATTTT.

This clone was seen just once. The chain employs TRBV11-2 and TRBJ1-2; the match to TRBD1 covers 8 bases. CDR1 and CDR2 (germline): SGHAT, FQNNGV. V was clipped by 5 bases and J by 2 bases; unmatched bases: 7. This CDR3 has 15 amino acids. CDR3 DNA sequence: TGTGCCAGCAGCCTCGGGGACAGGATCAACTATGGCTACACCTTC. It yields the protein CASSLGDRINYGYTF.

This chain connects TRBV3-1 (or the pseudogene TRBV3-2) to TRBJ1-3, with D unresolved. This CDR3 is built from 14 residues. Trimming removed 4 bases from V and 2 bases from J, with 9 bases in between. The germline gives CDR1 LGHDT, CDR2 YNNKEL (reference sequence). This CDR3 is CASSPQTTGNTIYF. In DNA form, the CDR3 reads TGTGCCAGCAGCCCGCAAACAACTGGAAACACCATATATTTT.

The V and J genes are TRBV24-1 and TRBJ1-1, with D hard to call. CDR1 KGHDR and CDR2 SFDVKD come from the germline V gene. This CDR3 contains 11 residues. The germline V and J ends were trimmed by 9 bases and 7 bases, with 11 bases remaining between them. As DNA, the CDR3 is TGTGCCACCCGGCGGGGAGATGAAGCTTTCTTT. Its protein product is CATRRGDEAFF.

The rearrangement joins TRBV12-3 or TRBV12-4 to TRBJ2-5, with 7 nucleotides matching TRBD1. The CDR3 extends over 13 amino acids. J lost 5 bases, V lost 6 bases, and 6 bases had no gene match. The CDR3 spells CASRTTGVETQYF. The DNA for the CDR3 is TGTGCCAGCAGAACTACAGGGGTGGAGACCCAGTACTTC.

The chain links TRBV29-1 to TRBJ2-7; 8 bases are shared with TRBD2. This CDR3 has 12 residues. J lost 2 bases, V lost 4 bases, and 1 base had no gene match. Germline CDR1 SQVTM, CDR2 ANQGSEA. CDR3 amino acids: CSVGREAYEQYF. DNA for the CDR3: TGCAGCGTTGGGCGGGAGGCCTACGAGCAGTACTTC.

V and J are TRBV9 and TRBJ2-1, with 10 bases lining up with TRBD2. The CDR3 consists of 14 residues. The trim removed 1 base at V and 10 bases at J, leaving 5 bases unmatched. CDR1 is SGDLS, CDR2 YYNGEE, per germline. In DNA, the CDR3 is TGTGCCAGCAGCGTACTAGCGGGAGACCGCGAGCAGTTCTTC. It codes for CASSVLAGDREQFF.